The 12 T cell receptor beta chains below were found in one sample sequenced in a study of OX40 agonist ivuxolimab in advanced cancers. Clones were sequenced by immunoSEQ multiplex PCR, and TCRdb holds only the in-frame ones, with some missing. The table lists some 91,000 clones, 87% of them singletons, with around 4% in the top ten. The source was CD4+ or CD8+ T cells sorted from blood, collected in a trial of the OX40 agonist ivuxolimab. All receptors come from an adult with an advanced solid tumor such as melanoma, head and neck, liver or kidney cancer.

The J gene is TRBJ2-2, the V gene TRBV30; possible D gene TRBD2, 6 bases. The CDR3 loop spans 15 amino acids. Germline lookup yields CDR1 GTSNPN and CDR2 SVGIG (reference sequence). CDR3 in amino acids: CAIKSQRVSTGELFF. DNA of the CDR3: TGTGCAATAAAAAGCCAGCGGGTTAGCACCGGGGAGCTGTTTTTT.

V gene TRBV10-3 combines with J gene TRBJ1-1, with a possible D match to TRBD1 (6 bases). The CDR3 extends over 14 amino acids. Germline CDR1 is ENHRY and CDR2 is SYGVKD. V shed 6 bases and J shed 0 bases, with 11 bases lying between them. The CDR3 loop is CAISQGPLNTEAFF. The DNA for the CDR3 is TGTGCCATCAGCCAGGGGCCCTTGAACACTGAAGCTTTCTTT.

CDR3 amino acids: CASRETSVTGELFF. CDR3 DNA: TGTGCCAGCAGGGAAACTAGCGTCACCGGGGAGCTGTTTTTT. The rearrangement links TRBV6-1 to TRBJ2-2; 7 bases are a match to TRBD2. V shed 6 bases, J shed 4 bases, and the junction held 5 bases outside the gene matches. Germline-derived CDR1 and CDR2 are MNHNS and SASEGT. CDR3 size: 14 residues.

The chain recombines TRBV7-8 with TRBJ2-1, with 16 nucleotides matching TRBD2. V dropped 5 bases and J dropped 7; count of bases not matched to a gene: 8. The germline V gene has CDR1 SGHVS and CDR2 FQNEAQ. CDR3 length: 17 amino acids. The CDR3 DNA reads TGTGCCAGCAGCGGGGGACTAGCGGGAGGGCCCTCGAATGAGCAGTTCTTC. Amino acid sequence: CASSGGLAGGPSNEQFF.

J is TRBJ1-2 and V is TRBV30, with D perhaps matching TRBD1 (5 bases). V dropped 4 bases and J dropped 8 bases, with 23 bases sitting between them. Germline V gene lookup returns CDR1 GTSNPN and CDR2 SVGIG (reference sequence). This CDR3 comprises 15 residues. CDR3 bases: TGTGCCTGGATGCGGGTAAACAGAGAGGGGCTAGGCTACACCTTC. It specifies CAWMRVNREGLGYTF.

The chain combines TRBV2 with TRBJ2-1, with 9 bases identical to TRBD2. Germline V lookup: CDR1 SNHLY, CDR2 FYNNEI. This CDR3 is 14 amino acids long. J was trimmed by 6 bases and V by 5 bases; bases with no gene match: 5. The CDR3 DNA sequence: TGTGCCAGCAGTTGGACTAGCGTTCTCAATGAGCAGTTCTTC. Residues: CASSWTSVLNEQFF. Using reference TRBV2 and TRBJ2-1 for the parts outside the CDR3, the full variable domain is EPEVTQTPSHQVTQMGQEVILRCVPISNHLYFYWYRQILGQKVEFLVSFYNNEISEKSEIFDDQFSVERPDGSNFTLKIRSTKLEDSAMYFCASSWTSVLNEQFFGPGTRLTVL.

In its sample, this clone was seen once. The V call is TRBV7-6, the J call TRBJ1-1, with TRBD1 matching over 7 bases. The V gene's germline CDR1 is SGHVS and CDR2 FNYEAQ. Trimming at V came to 1 base and at J to 3 bases, leaving 2 bases not matched to a gene. The CDR3 has 14 residues. Written as DNA, the CDR3 is TGTGCCAGCAGCTTAGGAGGGGGCGACACTGAAGCTTTCTTT. Residues: CASSLGGGDTEAFF.

This rearrangement joins TRBV19 to TRBJ2-3; 15 bases line up with TRBD2. This CDR3 region has 19 residues. The V segment lost 4 bases and the J segment 5 bases; nucleotides outside the gene matches: 13. Per germline, CDR1 LNHDA and CDR2 SQIVND (reference sequence). The CDR3 here is CASSKTGTSGRRARDTQYF. For the CDR3, the DNA is TGTGCCAGTAGTAAAACCGGGACTAGCGGGAGGAGAGCGCGAGATACGCAGTATTTT.

This clone was picked up a small number of times. The chain combines TRBV11-3 with TRBJ1-3; no clear D gene. Germline values: CDR1 SGHNT, CDR2 YENEEA. V was trimmed by 5 bases and J by 0 bases, leaving 8 bases between them. CDR3 size: 14 residues. The CDR3 sequence: CASSIRPSGNTIYF. For the CDR3, the DNA is TGTGCCAGCAGCATCCGTCCCTCTGGAAACACCATATATTTT.

This chain uses TRBV7-9 with TRBJ2-1; the D is unclear. The CDR3 extends over 14 amino acids. Trimming removed 3 bases at V and 3 bases at J, with 9 bases between. Germline CDR1 SEHNR, CDR2 FQNEAQ (reference sequence). The CDR3 bases are TGTGCCAGCAGCTTTAAATGGGACTACAATGAGCAGTTCTTC. It codes for CASSFKWDYNEQFF. Together with reference TRBV7-9 and TRBJ2-1, the CDR3 gives the full variable domain: DTGVSQNPRHKITKRGQNVTFRCDPISEHNRLYWYRQTLGQGPEFLTYFQNEAQLEKSRLLSDRFSAERPKGSFSTLEIQRTEQGDSAMYLCASSFKWDYNEQFFGPGTRLTVL.

This clone showed up just a few times. The V call is TRBV9, the J call TRBJ1-1, with D unclear. V shed 0 bases and J shed 1 base, with 13 bases lying between them. CDR1 and CDR2 from the germline V gene are SGDLS and YYNGEE. The CDR3 covers 16 residues. This CDR3 reads CASSVGASGPNTEAFF. The CDR3 DNA follows: TGTGCCAGCAGCGTAGGGGCGTCAGGACCGAACACTGAAGCTTTCTTT.

CDR3 bases: TGCAGCGTGCCCAAGGGGAGCTCCTACGAGCAGTACTTC. Its protein product is CSVPKGSSYEQYF. V and J are TRBV29-1 and TRBJ2-7; D is perhaps TRBD1 or TRBD2 (5 bases each). The CDR3 has 13 residues. V lost 6 bases, J lost 0 bases, and 12 bases lay in between. Germline CDR1 is SQVTM and CDR2 is ANQGSEA.